Sequencing of this T cell receptor beta chain was carried out in a study of blood T cell repertoires in COVID-19. Background on the study: Collection of acute and convalescent COVID-19 samples took place in the United States, Italy and Spain.

The table came from immunoSEQ multiplex PCR; TCRdb's copy has only in-frame clones and leaves some out. The sample includes fewer than 250,000 clones, 85% of them seen just once. The CDR3 runs 15 residues. The V gene end was trimmed by 8 bases and the J gene end by 0 bases; junction bases not matched to a gene: 3. Germline CDR1 is MNHEY and CDR2 is SVGAGI. Adults between about 18 and 95 years of age took part from 24 US areas. Source material: PBMCs or T cells enriched from blood (not recorded which). The chain uses TRBV6-5 and TRBJ2-7; 14 bases are shared with TRBD2. This receptor was taken from a woman aged 50 to 60 with acute COVID-19. The CDR3 sequence is CASGGLAGASYEQYF. DNA of the CDR3: TGTGCCAGCGGGGGACTAGCGGGGGCCTCCTACGAGCAGTACTTC.